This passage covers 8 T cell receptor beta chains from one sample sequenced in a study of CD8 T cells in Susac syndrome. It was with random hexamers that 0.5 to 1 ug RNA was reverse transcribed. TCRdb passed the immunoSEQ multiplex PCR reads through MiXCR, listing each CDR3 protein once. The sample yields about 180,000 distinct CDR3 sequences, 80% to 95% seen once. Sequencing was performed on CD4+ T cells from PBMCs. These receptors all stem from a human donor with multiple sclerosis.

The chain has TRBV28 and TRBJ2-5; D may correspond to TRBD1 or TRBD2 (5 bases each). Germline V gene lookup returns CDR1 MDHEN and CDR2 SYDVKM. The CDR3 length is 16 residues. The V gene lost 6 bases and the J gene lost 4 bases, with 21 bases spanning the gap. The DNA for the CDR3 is TGTGCCAGCAGCCGCCAGATTTCGGGGCGCGGAGAGACCCAGTACTTC. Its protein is CASSRQISGRGETQYF.

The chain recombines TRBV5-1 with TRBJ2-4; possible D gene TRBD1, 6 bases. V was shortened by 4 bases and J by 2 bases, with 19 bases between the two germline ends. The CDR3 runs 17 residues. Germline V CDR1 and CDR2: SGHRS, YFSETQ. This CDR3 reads CASSQRGILDSKNIQYF. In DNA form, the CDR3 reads TGCGCCAGCAGCCAAAGGGGGATACTTGATTCCAAAAACATTCAGTACTTC.

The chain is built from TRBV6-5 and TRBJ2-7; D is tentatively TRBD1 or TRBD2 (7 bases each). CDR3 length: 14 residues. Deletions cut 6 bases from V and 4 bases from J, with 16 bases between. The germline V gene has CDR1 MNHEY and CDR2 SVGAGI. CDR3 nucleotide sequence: TGTGCCAGCAGCCTCAGGGGGGGGGCGTACGAGCAGTACTTC. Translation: CASSLRGGAYEQYF.

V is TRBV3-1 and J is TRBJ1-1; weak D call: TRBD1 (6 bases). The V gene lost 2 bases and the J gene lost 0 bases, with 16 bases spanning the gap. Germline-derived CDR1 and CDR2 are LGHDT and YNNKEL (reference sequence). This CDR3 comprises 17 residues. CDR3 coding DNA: TGTGCCAGCAGCCAATACGCCACAGGGATTATGAACACTGAAGCTTTCTTT. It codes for CASSQYATGIMNTEAFF.

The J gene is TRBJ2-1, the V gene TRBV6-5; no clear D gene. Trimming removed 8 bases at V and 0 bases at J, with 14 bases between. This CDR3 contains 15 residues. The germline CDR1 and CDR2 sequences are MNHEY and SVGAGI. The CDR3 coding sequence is TGTGCCAGCGGCCCTCAAACAACCTCCTACAATGAGCAGTTCTTC. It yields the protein CASGPQTTSYNEQFF.

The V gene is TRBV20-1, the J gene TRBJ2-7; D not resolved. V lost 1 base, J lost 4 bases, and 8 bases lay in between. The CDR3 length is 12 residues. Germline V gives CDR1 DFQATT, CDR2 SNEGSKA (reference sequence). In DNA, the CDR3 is TGCAGTGCTAGAGGGCGTGTGTACGAGCAGTACTTC. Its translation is CSARGRVYEQYF.

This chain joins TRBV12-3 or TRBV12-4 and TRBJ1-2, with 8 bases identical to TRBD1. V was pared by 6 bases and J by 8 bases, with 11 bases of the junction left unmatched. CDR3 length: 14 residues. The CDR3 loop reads CASSPFQGARGYTF. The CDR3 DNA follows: TGTGCCAGCAGCCCGTTTCAGGGGGCGAGGGGCTACACCTTC.

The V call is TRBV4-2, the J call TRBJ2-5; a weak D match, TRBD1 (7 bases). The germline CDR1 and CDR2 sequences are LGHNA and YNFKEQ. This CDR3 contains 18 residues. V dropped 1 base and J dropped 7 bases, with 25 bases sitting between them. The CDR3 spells CASSQAKGAQGGIGTQYF. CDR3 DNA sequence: TGTGCCAGCAGCCAAGCTAAGGGGGCGCAGGGCGGGATTGGGACCCAGTACTTC.